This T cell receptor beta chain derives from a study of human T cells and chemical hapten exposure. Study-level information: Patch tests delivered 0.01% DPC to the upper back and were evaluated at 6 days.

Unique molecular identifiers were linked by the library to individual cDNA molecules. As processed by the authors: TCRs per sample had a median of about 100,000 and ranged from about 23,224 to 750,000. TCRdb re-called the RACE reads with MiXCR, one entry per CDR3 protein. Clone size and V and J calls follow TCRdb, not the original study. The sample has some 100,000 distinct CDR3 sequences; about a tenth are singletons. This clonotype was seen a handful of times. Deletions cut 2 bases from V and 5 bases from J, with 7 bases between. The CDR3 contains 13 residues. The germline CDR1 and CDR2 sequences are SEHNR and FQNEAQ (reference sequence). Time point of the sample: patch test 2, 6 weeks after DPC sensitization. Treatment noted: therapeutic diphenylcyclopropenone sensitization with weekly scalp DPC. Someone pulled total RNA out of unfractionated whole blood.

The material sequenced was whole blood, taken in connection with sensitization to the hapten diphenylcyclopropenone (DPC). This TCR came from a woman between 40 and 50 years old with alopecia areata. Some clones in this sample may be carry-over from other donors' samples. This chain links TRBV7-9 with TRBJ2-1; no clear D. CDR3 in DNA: TGTGCCAGCAGCTTACAGCCACACAATGAGCAGTTCTTC. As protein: CASSLQPHNEQFF.